The 17 T cell receptor beta chains below were found in one sample sequenced in a study of blood T cells in healthy people across ages. Alongside a J-beta primer mix, a sample-barcoded 5' primer served in a second PCR lasting roughly 7 to 12 cycles. TCRdb reprocessed the 5' RACE reads via MiXCR and lists one record per CDR3 protein. The sample has 980,000 or so distinct CDR3 sequences; roughly 43% are singletons. Material: blood. These receptors were collected from a man aged 30-40 years in good health.

The rearrangement uses TRBV20-1 and TRBJ2-1; the D is unclear. The CDR3 sequence is 12 residues long. CDR1 is DFQATT and CDR2 is SNEGSKA in the germline V gene (reference sequence). Trimming cost V 2 bases and J 9 bases, with 11 bases left between them. Here the CDR3 DNA reads TGCAGTGCTAGACCTGTAGGCTTTGAGCAGTTCTTC. Translation gives CSARPVGFEQFF.

The chain recombines TRBV28 with TRBJ2-5, with D possibly TRBD2 on 6 matching bases. The CDR3 length is 18 residues. CDR1 is MDHEN and CDR2 is SYDVKM in the germline V gene. V was cut by 2 bases and J by 8 bases, with 27 bases left in between. This CDR3 is CASSLREAGSYSSTTQYF. In DNA, the CDR3 is TGTGCCAGCAGTTTACGCGAGGCGGGGAGCTACTCAAGCACTACCCAGTACTTC.

The CDR3 loop reads CASSEAGVQETQYF. CDR3 nucleotide sequence: TGTGCCAGCAGTGAAGCTGGGGTTCAAGAGACCCAGTACTTC. The chain has TRBV25-1 and TRBJ2-5; D is ambiguous. V was cut by 2 bases and J by 2 bases, with 9 bases left in between. The CDR3 is 14 amino acids. From germline, CDR1 is MGHDK and CDR2 SYGVNS.

The V call is TRBV29-1, the J call TRBJ2-5; 15 bases match TRBD2. The V gene's germline CDR1 is SQVTM and CDR2 ANQGSEA. With V trimmed by 1 base and J by 11 bases, 8 bases remained unmatched. CDR3 length equals 15 residues. CDR3 sequence reads: CSVEAGLAGGDEQYF. The CDR3, as DNA: TGCAGCGTTGAAGCCGGACTAGCGGGAGGGGATGAGCAGTACTTC.

V usage is TRBV5-6 and J usage is TRBJ1-4, with D possibly being TRBD1 (5 bases). Trimming removed 2 bases at V and 6 bases at J, with 11 bases between. Germline V gene lookup returns CDR1 SGHDT and CDR2 YYEEEE. The CDR3 is made up of 14 amino acids. CDR3 in amino acids: CASSFREGDEKLFF. CDR3 in DNA: TGTGCCAGCAGCTTCAGGGAAGGGGATGAAAAACTGTTTTTT. Together with reference TRBV5-6 and TRBJ1-4, the CDR3 gives the full variable domain: DAGVTQSPTHLIKTRGQQVTLRCSPKSGHDTVSWYQQALGQGPQFIFQYYEEEERQRGNFPDRFSGHQFPNYSSELNVNALLLGDSALYLCASSFREGDEKLFFGSGTQLSVL.

The chain links TRBV4-1 to TRBJ1-4; possible D gene TRBD1, 5 bases. This CDR3 spans 15 amino acids. Germline V gene data show CDR1 as MGHRA and CDR2 as YSYEKL. Trimming stripped 1 base from V and 7 bases from J, with 13 bases between. The CDR3 protein is CASSQAEGSSEKLFF. The CDR3 DNA sequence: TGCGCCAGCAGCCAAGCGGAGGGGTCGAGTGAAAAACTGTTTTTT.

This rearrangement joins TRBV20-1 to TRBJ2-1; D gene uncertain. The V and J ends lost 4 bases and 1 base respectively, with 5 bases between them. The germline gives CDR1 DFQATT, CDR2 SNEGSKA (reference sequence). The length of the CDR3 is 12 residues. The DNA for the CDR3 is TGCAGTGCTACTTCTTCCTACAATGAGCAGTTCTTC. Translating gives CSATSSYNEQFF.

This clonotype appeared a few times. The CDR3 loop is CASSQGARGASGYTF. The CDR3 nucleotides read TGTGCCAGCAGCCAAGGCGCCCGGGGGGCCTCTGGCTACACCTTC. The chain combines TRBV3-1 with TRBJ1-2; perhaps TRBD1 as D (6 bases). The germline V gene has CDR1 LGHDT and CDR2 YNNKEL (reference sequence). Trimming shortened V by 1 base and J by 7 bases, and 16 bases separated the two germline ends. The CDR3 spans 15 residues.

The chain links TRBV11-3 to TRBJ2-7; D possibly corresponds to TRBD1 (6 bases). The CDR3 runs to 13 residues. Germline CDR1 and CDR2: SGHNT and YENEEA. The germline V and J ends were trimmed by 5 bases and 6 bases, with 14 bases remaining between them. The CDR3 here is CASSRGQWFEQYF. In DNA form, the CDR3 reads TGTGCCAGCAGCCGAGGACAGTGGTTCGAGCAGTACTTC.

The chain uses TRBV7-9 and TRBJ2-7, with 12 bases matching TRBD2. With the DNA end fitting TRBJ2-5 better, the J assignment may be wrong. The CDR3 length is 15 residues. The germline CDR1 and CDR2 sequences are SEHNR and FQNEAQ (reference sequence). The CDR3 DNA reads TGTGCCTCCACTCTAGCGGGGGGGCTCCAAGAGACCCAGTACTTC. Translation: CASTLAGGLQETQYF.

Concerning this clonotype: Possible read error: a much larger clone is one base away. This sequence joins TRBV5-1 and TRBJ2-3, with D uncertain. Germline V gene sequence: CDR1 SGHRS, CDR2 YFSETQ. The CDR3 runs 13 residues. CDR3 in amino acids: CASSLERPETQYF. The CDR3 DNA sequence: TGCGCCAGCAGCTTGGAAAGACCAGAGACGCAGTATTTT.

This clonotype came up a few times. The rearrangement uses TRBV7-2 and TRBJ2-3; D is ambiguous. CDR3 length: 14 residues. Germline CDR1 and CDR2: SGHTA and FQGNSA. V was trimmed by 6 bases and J by 1 base, leaving 11 bases between them. The CDR3 region has the DNA TGTGCCAGCAGGAGAGCCAGGCGCACAGATACGCAGTATTTT. Translating it yields CASRRARRTDTQYF.

This clonotype was seen more than once but under ten times. The chain recombines TRBV5-8 with TRBJ2-1, with 7 bases fitting TRBD1. Germline lookup yields CDR1 SGHTS and CDR2 YDEGEE. This CDR3 has 17 residues. The V and J ends lost 4 bases and 6 bases, in that order; junction bases with no gene match: 16. The DNA for the CDR3 is TGTGCCAGCAGCCCAGGTCTGACAGGGTTGACGACCAATGAGCAGTTCTTC. Encoded protein: CASSPGLTGLTTNEQFF.

This clonotype has a count of ten or more. The junction differs from germline at one of its ends, possibly a read error. The chain links TRBV7-9 to TRBJ1-1; D is ambiguous. Germline V gives CDR1 SEHNR, CDR2 FQNEAQ (reference sequence). The CDR3 spans 13 residues. The CDR3 DNA sequence: TGCGCCAGCAGCACAACAGCGAACACTGAAGCTTTCTTT. It codes for CASSTTANTEAFF.

In its sample, this clonotype was seen a few times. The gene calls are TRBV3-1 and TRBJ2-1; no definite D call. This CDR3 spans 13 amino acids. Germline V CDR1 and CDR2: LGHDT, YNNKEL (reference sequence). The V end was cut by 1 base, the J end by 6 bases, with 7 bases between. The CDR3 bases are TGTGCCAGCAGCCAAGCCTACACCAATGAGCAGTTCTTC. Its protein product is CASSQAYTNEQFF.

This chain's CDR3 is CASSQGGQGSDTQYF. The CDR3 nucleotides are TGTGCCAGCAGCCAAGGAGGTCAAGGCTCAGATACGCAGTATTTT. The chain joins TRBV7-2 to TRBJ2-3, with a possible D match to TRBD2 (5 bases). This CDR3 has 15 residues. CDR1 SGHTA and CDR2 FQGNSA come from the germline V gene. V gave up 5 bases and J gave up 4 bases, with 16 bases separating them.

V and J are TRBV7-9 and TRBJ2-5; D is unresolved. The germline V and J ends were trimmed by 7 bases and 1 base, with 10 bases remaining between them. This CDR3 is 13 amino acids long. CDR1 and CDR2 from the germline V gene are SEHNR and FQNEAQ (reference sequence). This chain's CDR3 is CASTLDPQETQYF. DNA for the CDR3: TGTGCCAGCACCCTGGACCCCCAAGAGACCCAGTACTTC.